A single T cell receptor (beta chain) is shown here with its context. The data belong to a study of human T cells and chemical hapten exposure. The CDR3 covers 16 residues. CDR1 and CDR2 from the germline V gene are SGHAT and FQNNGV. The V end was cut by 0 bases, the J end by 2 bases, with 13 bases between. The time point was: patch test 2, 6 weeks after DPC sensitization. Treatment denoted: therapeutic diphenylcyclopropenone sensitization with weekly scalp DPC. TCRdb reprocessed the RACE reads with MiXCR, giving one entry per CDR3 protein. Of approximately 110,000 distinct CDR3 sequences listed, 9.2% were seen once; the top ten hold 2.5% to 3.5%.

This sequence joins TRBV11-2 and TRBJ1-2, with a weak D call TRBD1 (5 bases). Source: whole blood, taken in connection with sensitization to the hapten diphenylcyclopropenone (DPC). The receptor was isolated from a woman aged 40 to 50 with alopecia areata. Some clones in this sample may be carry-over from other donors' samples. CDR3 nucleotide sequence: TGTGCCAGCAGCTTAGAGTCGGGGAAGGGGAACTATGGCTACACCTTC. Encoded protein: CASSLESGKGNYGYTF.